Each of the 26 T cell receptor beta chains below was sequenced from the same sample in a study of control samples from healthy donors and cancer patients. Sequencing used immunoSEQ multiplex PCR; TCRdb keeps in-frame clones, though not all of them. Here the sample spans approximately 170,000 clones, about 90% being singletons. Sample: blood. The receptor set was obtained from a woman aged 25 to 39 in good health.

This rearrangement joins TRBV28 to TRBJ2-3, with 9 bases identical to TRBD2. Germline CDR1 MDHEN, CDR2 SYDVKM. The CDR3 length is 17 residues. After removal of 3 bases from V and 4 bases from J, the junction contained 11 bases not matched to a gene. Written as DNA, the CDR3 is TGTGCCAGCAGTTTCACGGCCAGCGGGAGGAGCGCAGATACGCAGTATTTT. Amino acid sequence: CASSFTASGRSADTQYF.

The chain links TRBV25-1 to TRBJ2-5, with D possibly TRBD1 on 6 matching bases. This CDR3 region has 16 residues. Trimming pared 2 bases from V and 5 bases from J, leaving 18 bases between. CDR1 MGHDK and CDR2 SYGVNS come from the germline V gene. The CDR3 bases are TGTGCCAGCAGTGAAGGGACACACCCTGCTGGGGAGACCCAGTACTTC. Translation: CASSEGTHPAGETQYF.

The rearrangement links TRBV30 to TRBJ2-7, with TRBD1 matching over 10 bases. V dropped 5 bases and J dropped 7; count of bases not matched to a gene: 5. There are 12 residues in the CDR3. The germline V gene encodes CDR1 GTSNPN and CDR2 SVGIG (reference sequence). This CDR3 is CAWGTGVGEQYF. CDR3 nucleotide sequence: TGTGCCTGGGGGACAGGGGTGGGGGAGCAGTACTTC.

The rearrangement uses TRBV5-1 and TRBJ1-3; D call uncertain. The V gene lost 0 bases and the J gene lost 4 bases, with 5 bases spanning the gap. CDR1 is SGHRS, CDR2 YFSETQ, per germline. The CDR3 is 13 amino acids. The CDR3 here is CASSLGYGNTIYF. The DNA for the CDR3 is TGCGCCAGCAGCTTGGGATACGGAAACACCATATATTTT.

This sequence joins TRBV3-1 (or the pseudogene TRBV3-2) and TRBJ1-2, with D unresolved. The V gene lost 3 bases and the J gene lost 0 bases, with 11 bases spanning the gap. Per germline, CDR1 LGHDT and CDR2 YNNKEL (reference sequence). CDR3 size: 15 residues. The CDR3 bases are TGTGCCAGCAGCCACGATACAGTTACTAACTATGGCTACACCTTC. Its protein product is CASSHDTVTNYGYTF.

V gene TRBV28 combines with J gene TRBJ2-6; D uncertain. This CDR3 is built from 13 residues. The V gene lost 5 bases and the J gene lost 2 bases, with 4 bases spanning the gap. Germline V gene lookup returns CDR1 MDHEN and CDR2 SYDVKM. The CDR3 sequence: CASSRAGANVLTF. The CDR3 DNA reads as TGTGCCAGCAGTCGGGCTGGGGCCAACGTCCTGACTTTC.

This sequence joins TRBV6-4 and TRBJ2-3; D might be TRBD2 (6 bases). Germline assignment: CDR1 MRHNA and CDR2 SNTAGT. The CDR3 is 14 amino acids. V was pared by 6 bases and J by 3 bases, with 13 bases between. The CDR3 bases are TGTGCCAGCAGCCCAGCGGGCGGGACAGATACGCAGTATTTT. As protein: CASSPAGGTDTQYF.

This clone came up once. CDR3 amino acids: CSAVGGRNYNEQFF. For the CDR3, the DNA is TGCAGCGCAGTGGGGGGACGAAACTACAATGAGCAGTTCTTC. This chain links TRBV29-1 with TRBJ2-1; D is possibly TRBD2 (6 bases). Trimming took off 7 bases at V and 3 bases at J, with 16 bases between the two ends. This CDR3 has 14 residues. Germline values: CDR1 SQVTM, CDR2 ANQGSEA.

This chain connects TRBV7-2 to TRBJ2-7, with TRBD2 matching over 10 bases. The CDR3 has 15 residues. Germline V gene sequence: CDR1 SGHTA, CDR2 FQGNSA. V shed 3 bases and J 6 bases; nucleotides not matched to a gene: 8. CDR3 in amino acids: CASSFTGTSAAEQYF. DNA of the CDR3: TGTGCCAGCAGCTTCACCGGGACTAGCGCTGCCGAGCAGTACTTC.

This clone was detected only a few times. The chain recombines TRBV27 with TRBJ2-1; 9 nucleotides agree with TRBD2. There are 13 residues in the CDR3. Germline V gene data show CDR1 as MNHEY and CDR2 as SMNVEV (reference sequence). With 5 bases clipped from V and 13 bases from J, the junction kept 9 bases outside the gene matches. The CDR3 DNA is TGTGCCAGCAGTAGCGCTAGCGGGATAAGTCAGTTCTTC. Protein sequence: CASSSASGISQFF.

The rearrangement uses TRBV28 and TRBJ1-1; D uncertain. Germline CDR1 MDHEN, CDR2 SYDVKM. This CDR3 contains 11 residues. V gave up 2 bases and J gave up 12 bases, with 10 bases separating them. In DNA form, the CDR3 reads TGTGCCAGCAGTTTAAATACTAGGTCTTTCTTT. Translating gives CASSLNTRSFF.

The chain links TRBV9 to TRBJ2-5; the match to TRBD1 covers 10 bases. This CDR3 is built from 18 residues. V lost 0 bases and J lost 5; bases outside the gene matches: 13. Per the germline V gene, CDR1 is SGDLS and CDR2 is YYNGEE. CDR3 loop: CASSVGGPRQGAFETQYF. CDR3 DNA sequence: TGTGCCAGCAGCGTAGGGGGCCCTCGACAGGGGGCCTTCGAGACCCAGTACTTC.

The CDR3 loop is CASSFRFGNGGETQYF. In DNA form, the CDR3 reads TGTGCCAGCAGTTTTAGGTTCGGGAATGGGGGAGAGACCCAGTACTTC. This chain connects TRBV28 to TRBJ2-5; D assignment may be TRBD1 or TRBD2 (5 bases each). CDR1 and CDR2 (germline): MDHEN, SYDVKM. The CDR3 has 16 residues. Trimming took off 3 bases at V and 4 bases at J, with 18 bases between the two ends.

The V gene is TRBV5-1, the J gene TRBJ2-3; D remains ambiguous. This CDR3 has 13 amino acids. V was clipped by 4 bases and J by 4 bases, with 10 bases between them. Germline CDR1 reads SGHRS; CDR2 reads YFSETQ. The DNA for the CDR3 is TGCGCCAGCAGCCAAGGGTTTTCAGATACGCAGTATTTT. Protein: CASSQGFSDTQYF.

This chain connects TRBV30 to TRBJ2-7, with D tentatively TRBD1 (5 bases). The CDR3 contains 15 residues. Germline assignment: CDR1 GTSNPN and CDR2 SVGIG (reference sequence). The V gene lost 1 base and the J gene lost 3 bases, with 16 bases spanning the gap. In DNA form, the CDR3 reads TGTGCCTGGAGTGCCCCCAGGGTCCAGGGCTACGAGCAGTACTTC. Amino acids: CAWSAPRVQGYEQYF.

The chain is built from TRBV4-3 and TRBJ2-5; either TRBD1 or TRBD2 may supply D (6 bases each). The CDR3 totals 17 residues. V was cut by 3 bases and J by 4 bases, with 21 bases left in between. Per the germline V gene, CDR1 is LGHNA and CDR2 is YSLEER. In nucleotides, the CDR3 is TGCGCCAGCAGCCAGGGACTGGTGAGCCAGGGGCCAGAGACCCAGTACTTC. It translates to CASSQGLVSQGPETQYF.

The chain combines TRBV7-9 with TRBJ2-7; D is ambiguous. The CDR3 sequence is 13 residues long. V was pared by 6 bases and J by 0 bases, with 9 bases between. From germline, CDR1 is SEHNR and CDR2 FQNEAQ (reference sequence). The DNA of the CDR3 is TGTGCCAGCAGACCCCCTAGCTCCTACGAGCAGTACTTC. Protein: CASRPPSSYEQYF. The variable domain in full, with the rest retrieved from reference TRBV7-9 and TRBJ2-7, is DTGVSQNPRHKITKRGQNVTFRCDPISEHNRLYWYRQTLGQGPEFLTYFQNEAQLEKSRLLSDRFSAERPKGSFSTLEIQRTEQGDSAMYLCASRPPSSYEQYFGPGTRLTVT.

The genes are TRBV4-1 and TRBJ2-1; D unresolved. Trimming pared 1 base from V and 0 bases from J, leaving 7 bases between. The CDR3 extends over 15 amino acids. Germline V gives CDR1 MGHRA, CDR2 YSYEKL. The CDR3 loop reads CASSQVGSSYNEQFF. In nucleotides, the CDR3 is TGCGCCAGCAGCCAAGTCGGTAGCTCCTACAATGAGCAGTTCTTC.

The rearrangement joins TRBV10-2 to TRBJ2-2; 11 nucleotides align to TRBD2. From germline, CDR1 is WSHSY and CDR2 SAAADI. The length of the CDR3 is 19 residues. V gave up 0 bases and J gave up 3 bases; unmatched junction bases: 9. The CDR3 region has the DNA TGCGCCAGCAGTGAGTCAAGATCACTAGCGGGAGCTTACACCGGGGAGCTGTTTTTT. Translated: CASSESRSLAGAYTGELFF.

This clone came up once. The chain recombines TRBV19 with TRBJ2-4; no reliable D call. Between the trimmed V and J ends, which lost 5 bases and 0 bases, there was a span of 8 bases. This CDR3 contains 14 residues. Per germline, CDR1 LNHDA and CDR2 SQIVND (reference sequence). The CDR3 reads CASSDQGAKNIQYF. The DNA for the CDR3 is TGTGCCAGTAGTGACCAAGGAGCCAAAAACATTCAGTACTTC. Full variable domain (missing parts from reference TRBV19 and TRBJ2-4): DGGITQSPKYLFRKEGQNVTLSCEQNLNHDAMYWYRQDPGQGLRLIYYSQIVNDFQKGDIAEGYSVSREKKESFPLTVTSAQKNPTAFYLCASSDQGAKNIQYFGAGTRLSVL.

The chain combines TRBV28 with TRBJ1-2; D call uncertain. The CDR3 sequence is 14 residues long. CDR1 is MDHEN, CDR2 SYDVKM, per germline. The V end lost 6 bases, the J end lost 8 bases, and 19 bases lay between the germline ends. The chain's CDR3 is CASRGATTIYGYTF. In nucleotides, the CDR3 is TGTGCCAGCAGAGGTGCCACAACCATCTACGGCTACACCTTC.

CDR3 sequence: CASSLGTGRTNEKLFF. The CDR3 DNA reads TGCGCCAGCAGCCTTGGGACAGGGCGGACTAATGAAAAACTGTTTTTT. The V call is TRBV5-1, the J call TRBJ1-4, with TRBD1 matching 9 bases. V dropped 4 bases and J dropped 2; count of bases not matched to a gene: 6. The germline V gene has CDR1 SGHRS and CDR2 YFSETQ. The CDR3 is 16 residues long.

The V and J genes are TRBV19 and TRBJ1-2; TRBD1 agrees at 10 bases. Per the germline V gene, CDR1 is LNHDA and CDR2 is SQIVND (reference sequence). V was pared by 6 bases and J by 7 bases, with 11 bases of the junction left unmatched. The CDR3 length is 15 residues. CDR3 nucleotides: TGTGCCAGTAGCAGAACCGGACAGGGGGAGGGTGGCTACACCTTC. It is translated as CASSRTGQGEGGYTF.

This CDR3 is CASSLVGLAGTGELFF. CDR3 DNA: TGTGCCAGCAGCTTAGTGGGACTAGCGGGGACCGGGGAGCTGTTTTTT. The V and J genes are TRBV7-9 and TRBJ2-2, with 13 bases identical to TRBD2. Per the germline V gene, CDR1 is SEHNR and CDR2 is FQNEAQ (reference sequence). This CDR3 has 16 residues. With V trimmed by 1 base and J by 5 bases, 1 base remained unmatched.

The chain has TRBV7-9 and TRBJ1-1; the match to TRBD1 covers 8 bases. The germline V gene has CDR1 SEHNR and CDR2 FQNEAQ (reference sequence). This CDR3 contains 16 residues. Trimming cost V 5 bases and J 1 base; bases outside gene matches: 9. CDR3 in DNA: TGTGCCAGCAGCCCGACCAAGGGACAGGCGAACACTGAAGCTTTCTTT. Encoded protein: CASSPTKGQANTEAFF.

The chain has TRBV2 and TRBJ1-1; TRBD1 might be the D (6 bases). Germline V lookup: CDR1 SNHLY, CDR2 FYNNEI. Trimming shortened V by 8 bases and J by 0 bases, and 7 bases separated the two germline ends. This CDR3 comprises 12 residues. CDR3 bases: TGTGCCAGCGACAGGTTGAACACTGAAGCTTTCTTT. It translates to CASDRLNTEAFF. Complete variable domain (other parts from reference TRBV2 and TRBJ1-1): EPEVTQTPSHQVTQMGQEVILRCVPISNHLYFYWYRQILGQKVEFLVSFYNNEISEKSEIFDDQFSVERPDGSNFTLKIRSTKLEDSAMYFCASDRLNTEAFFGQGTRLTVV.